This TCR beta chain is from a study of blood T cells in healthy people across ages (dated by TCRdb to 2015 to 2017). Concerning the study at large: Template switching captured roughly one uniquely barcoded TCR beta cDNA molecule per two T cells in model experiments. Age-related changes in TCR beta repertoire diversity were measured in the study by deep sequencing normalized with unique cDNA molecular identifiers. Four age groups were formed from the donors: young (average approximately 17 years), middle-aged (approximately 40), aged (about 68) and long-lived (approximately 80). The study analyzed two additional independent replicas of 1 million unique cDNA reads from the same blood draw for two donors, one aged 18 to 29 and one aged 80 or older. Overall results and qualifications from the work: As age increased, observed TCR beta diversity per million T cells dropped in a roughly linear way, and a significant reduction was already evident by age 40. Bulk unsorted PBMC profiling prevented conclusive comparison of naive and antigen-experienced compartments. Estimates of total diversity based on one million sequenced T cells were considered lower bounds and underestimates. Compared with the aged group, the long-lived group had more naive CD4+ T cells, fewer expanded clones and increased TCR diversity, a pattern suggesting age selection. Observed TCR beta diversity correlated strongly with the percentage of naive T cells measured by flow cytometry. The CMV infection status of donors was not known, potentially confounding age-related changes in expanded clonotypes.

Concerning this clonotype itself: Its antigen remains unidentified. Within one base of it there is no much larger clone, and no base qualities were kept.

Systemically healthy Caucasian individuals from Russia, around 38 in total and aged roughly 6 to 100 years, were included as donors. Each donor gave ten milliliters of peripheral blood, drawn into EDTA-treated Vacutainer tubes. Ficoll-Paque density-gradient centrifugation was used to isolate PBMCs, with at least 7 million obtained per sample. Trizol reagent was used to extract total RNA from the PBMCs, yielding at least 6 micrograms per sample. Naive CD45RAhigh/CD27high T cell percentages were measured by flow cytometry on a PBMC aliquot from every donor. The library was obtained by 5' RACE. Sequencing took place on an Illumina HiSeq 2500. A second roughly 6 to 12 cycle PCR used a sample-barcoded 5' primer and a J-beta primer mix. A template-switch 5' adaptor carrying 12 random nucleotides introduced a unique molecular identifier onto each TCR beta cDNA molecule. At least 2.5 million CDR3-containing paired-end reads were obtained from each sample. First-strand cDNA was synthesized from all RNA with the Mint cDNA synthesis kit, primed by a TRBC-specific oligonucleotide. Following uracil-DNA glycosylase treatment, a first 18-cycle PCR with universal primers M1SS and BC2_uni_R was performed on all cDNA. As for the authors' bioinformatics: Normalization of each sample was performed by random selection of 1 million high-quality reads, each carrying a distinct molecular identifier. Reads sharing molecular identifiers were discarded rather than binned into consensus sequences. CDR3 identification, clonotype clustering and error correction used MiTCR with a Q25 quality threshold and the strictest error-elimination algorithm. Lower-bound total TCR beta diversity was estimated with a nonparametric unseen species model using Euler transformation. In-frame beta chains were kept once TCRdb had trimmed the public reads at Q25 with fastp and called clones with MiXCR. Entries that share a CDR3 protein sequence are merged under the most common genes and DNA. The V and J calls follow TCRdb's processing rather than the paper's. The sample contains about 760,000 distinct CDR3 sequences, 20% to 30% of them found a single time. Under 9.5% of the sample goes to the ten largest clones.

The CDR3 holds 13 amino acids from the cysteine to the phenylalanine. Just the 39-base CDR3 DNA is kept, in frame starting at base 1. Reading the germline V gene gives CDR1 SQVTM and CDR2 ANQGSEA. V gives up 5 bases and J gives up 0 bases, and the segment between their germline ends measures 10 bases. This sample was also put to use in a study of T cells of mothers and their children. As the second publication notes: Nine systemically healthy Caucasian individuals, comprising three mothers and their six children, were included as donors. cDNA synthesis used all of the extracted RNA, with around 1.6 ug of RNA in each 15 ul reaction. Sample barcodes and 2-4 random nucleotides were added via the M1S primer in the second PCR. Over 8 million TCR beta CDR3 reads came from each mother, compared with some 3 million reads from each child. TCR recombination output is similarly shaped by thymic selection in related and unrelated pairs, with a minor effect exerted by inherited differences. Normalized repertoire overlap was always slightly but never significantly higher in related than unrelated mother-child pairs. No persistent microchimeric T cell clones were found, with a detection sensitivity of approximately 100 clones per million clonotypes. To look for features that set related mother-child pairs apart from unrelated individuals, the researchers ran deep NGS to compare the TCR beta repertoires of mothers and children. On average, the children were roughly 10 +/- 4 years old, while the mothers were approximately 40 +/- 4 years old. Libraries were sequenced on Illumina HiSeq 2000 with 100+100 nt paired-end reads after adapter ligation with NEBNext reagents. To prevent cross-contamination, the mother and child libraries were prepared a month apart and were sequenced in separate runs. Each donor had between about 450,000 and 2,100,000 distinct TCR beta clonotypes identified. Naive TCR beta clonotypes were estimated from low-frequency clonotypes matched to each donor's FACS-determined naive share, without sorting.

The receptor was isolated from a boy younger than 18 in good health. The V and J genes are TRBV29-1 and TRBJ1-1; too little of a D gene remains to name it. The sequenced sample consisted of blood. The nucleotide sequence reads TGCAGCGTTTGCGGACTCATGAACACTGAAGCTTTCTTT. This yields the protein CSVCGLMNTEAFF. Reference TRBV29-1 and TRBJ1-1 proteins supply the regions before and after the CDR3; the full variable domain is: SAVISQKPSRDICQRGTSLTIQCQVDSQVTMMFWYRQQPGQSLTLIATANQGSEATYESGFVIDKFPISRPNLTFSTLTVSNMSPEDSSIYLCSVCGLMNTEAFFGQGTRLTVV.